The 18 T cell receptor beta chains below come from one sample, sequenced in a study of blood T cell repertoires in COVID-19. This table comes from immunoSEQ multiplex PCR, and its TCRdb copy is limited to in-frame clones, with some not included. Found here are some 140,000 clones, more than 70% of them singletons; the top ten hold more than 1.3%. The sample consisted of peripheral blood. The receptors stem from a man aged 55 to 70 with acute or convalescent COVID-19.

This clone was detected only a few times. V usage is TRBV9 and J usage is TRBJ2-6; TRBD2 matches 12 bases. CDR1 and CDR2 from the germline V gene are SGDLS and YYNGEE. Trimming at V came to 4 bases and at J to 0 bases, leaving 8 bases not matched to a gene. CDR3 length: 19 amino acids. CDR3 amino acids: CASSPSGLAGLSGANVLTF. CDR3 DNA: TGTGCCAGCAGCCCCAGCGGACTAGCGGGACTCTCTGGGGCCAACGTCCTGACTTTC. Looking up the rest from reference TRBV9 and TRBJ2-6 gives the full variable domain: DSGVTQTPKHLITATGQRVTLRCSPRSGDLSVYWYQQSLDQGLQFLIQYYNGEERAKGNILERFSAQQFPDLHSELNLSSLELGDSALYFCASSPSGLAGLSGANVLTFGAGSRLTVL.

This clone is a singleton in its sample. V usage is TRBV7-3 and J usage is TRBJ2-7, with 11 bases lining up with TRBD2. V was clipped by 5 bases and J by 4 bases; unmatched bases: 1. This CDR3 region has 13 residues. From germline, CDR1 is SGHTA and CDR2 FQGTGA. The DNA of the CDR3 is TGTGCCAGCAGCCCTAGCGGGAGGTACGAGCAGTACTTC. It translates to CASSPSGRYEQYF.

The chain is built from TRBV5-6 and TRBJ2-2; 7 nucleotides match TRBD2. Germline assignment: CDR1 SGHDT and CDR2 YYEEEE. V was clipped by 7 bases and J by 1 base; unmatched bases: 7. CDR3 length: 15 amino acids. The CDR3 here is CASQWASGNTGELFF. The DNA for the CDR3 is TGTGCCAGCCAGTGGGCTAGCGGGAACACCGGGGAGCTGTTTTTT.

The V call is TRBV4-2, the J call TRBJ2-7; TRBD2 agrees at 12 bases. With 6 bases clipped from V and 5 bases from J, the junction kept 8 bases outside the gene matches. The CDR3 contains 15 residues. Germline assignment: CDR1 LGHNA and CDR2 YNFKEQ. The CDR3 spells CASSETSGRINEQYF. CDR3 coding DNA: TGTGCCAGCAGTGAGACTAGCGGGAGAATCAACGAGCAGTACTTC.

The CDR3 region has the DNA TGTGCCAGCAGCGCCTCCGGGACAGGGAGGAATGAGCAGTTCTTC. It specifies CASSASGTGRNEQFF. The chain has TRBV7-3 and TRBJ2-1; the match to TRBD1 covers 9 bases. V trimming: 5 bases; J trimming: 7 bases; junction bases outside the gene matches: 9. Germline assignment: CDR1 SGHTA and CDR2 FQGTGA. The CDR3 is made up of 15 amino acids.

The chain links TRBV29-1 to TRBJ2-5; D perhaps matches TRBD2 (7 bases). The CDR3 spans 13 residues. V lost 3 bases, J lost 2 bases, and 10 bases lay in between. Germline loops: CDR1 SQVTM, CDR2 ANQGSEA. This CDR3 is CSVERGGQETQYF. DNA for the CDR3: TGCAGCGTTGAGAGGGGGGGGCAAGAGACCCAGTACTTC.

The chain couples TRBV11-2 to TRBJ2-5; perhaps TRBD2 as D (6 bases). The ends were cut back, 5 bases at V and 4 bases at J, with 17 bases in the middle. The germline CDR1 and CDR2 sequences are SGHAT and FQNNGV. The CDR3 covers 15 residues. This CDR3 reads CASSPNRLGGETQYF. The CDR3 bases are TGTGCCAGCAGCCCTAACAGGCTGGGGGGAGAGACCCAGTACTTC. Complete variable domain (other parts from reference TRBV11-2 and TRBJ2-5): EAGVAQSPRYKIIEKRQSVAFWCNPISGHATLYWYQQILGQGPKLLIQFQNNGVVDDSQLPKDRFSAERLKGVDSTLKIQPAKLEDSAVYLCASSPNRLGGETQYFGPGTRLLVL.

This chain joins TRBV29-1 and TRBJ1-1; 9 bases fit TRBD1. The germline V gene has CDR1 SQVTM and CDR2 ANQGSEA. V was clipped by 5 bases and J by 5 bases; unmatched bases: 12. There are 15 residues in the CDR3. The CDR3 is CSVRPPGQGWTEAFF. The CDR3, as DNA: TGCAGCGTTCGCCCGCCGGGACAGGGCTGGACTGAAGCTTTCTTT.

The rearrangement joins TRBV14 to TRBJ1-2; D is ambiguous. The CDR3 runs to 17 residues. The V end lost 0 bases, the J end lost 0 bases, and 14 bases lay between the germline ends. Germline V gene sequence: CDR1 SGHDN, CDR2 FVKESK. The CDR3 bases are TGTGCCAGCAGCCAAGATATAGGGAGGGCATCTAACTATGGCTACACCTTC. Its protein product is CASSQDIGRASNYGYTF.

The chain has TRBV18 and TRBJ2-5; 9 bases are a match to TRBD1. Looked up from germline, CDR1 is KGHSH and CDR2 is LQKENI. This CDR3 is built from 16 residues. Trimming removed 6 bases from V and 4 bases from J; junction bases left unmatched: 12. CDR3 coding DNA: TGTGCCAGCTCCCTGAGTACGACAGGGGGAAGAGAGACCCAGTACTTC. It yields the protein CASSLSTTGGRETQYF. Drawing the rest from reference TRBV18 and TRBJ2-5, the complete variable domain is NAGVMQNPRHLVRRRGQEARLRCSPMKGHSHVYWYRQLPEEGLKFMVYLQKENIIDESGMPKERFSAEFPKEGPSILRIQQVVRGDSAAYFCASSLSTTGGRETQYFGPGTRLLVL.

This chain uses TRBV3-1 (or the pseudogene TRBV3-2) with TRBJ2-5, with 9 bases lining up with TRBD2. The CDR3 consists of 19 residues. Germline CDR1 reads LGHDT; CDR2 reads YNNKEL (reference sequence). Trimming removed 0 bases from V and 5 bases from J; junction bases left unmatched: 16. The CDR3 nucleotides are TGTGCCAGCAGCCAAGATAGAGGGACTAGCAGCGGAAAGTGGGAGACCCAGTACTTC. As protein: CASSQDRGTSSGKWETQYF.

The genes are TRBV5-1 and TRBJ1-4; weak D call: TRBD1 (6 bases). With 0 bases removed from V and 5 bases from J, the gap between germline ends came to 11 bases. Germline assignment: CDR1 SGHRS and CDR2 YFSETQ. This CDR3 contains 15 residues. CDR3 protein: CASSLGGQGNEKLFF. The DNA of the CDR3 is TGCGCCAGCAGCTTGGGTGGGCAGGGGAATGAAAAACTGTTTTTT.

This clone was recorded a few times. CDR3 amino acids: CASSTSQGYQPQHF. CDR3 bases: TGTGCCAGCAGTACAAGTCAGGGTTATCAGCCCCAGCATTTT. V is TRBV6-5 and J is TRBJ1-5, with D perhaps TRBD1 (5 bases). This CDR3 is built from 14 residues. Trimming left V 5 bases short and J 5 bases short, with 13 bases between. Germline lookup yields CDR1 MNHEY and CDR2 SVGAGI.

This clone occurred many times. V and J are TRBV5-6 and TRBJ1-2; D uncertain. CDR1 SGHDT and CDR2 YYEEEE come from the germline V gene. This CDR3 comprises 14 residues. The ends were cut back, 0 bases at V and 4 bases at J, with 10 bases in the middle. CDR3 coding DNA: TGTGCCAGCAGCTTGGACAGTCTTGGCTATGGCTACACCTTC. Its protein is CASSLDSLGYGYTF.

J is TRBJ2-7 and V is TRBV7-9, with TRBD1 identical over 8 bases. V gave up 0 bases and J gave up 2 bases; unmatched junction bases: 3. The CDR3 covers 15 residues. Germline V lookup: CDR1 SEHNR, CDR2 FQNEAQ (reference sequence). The CDR3 spells CASSLAGTGTYEQYF. The CDR3 DNA reads as TGTGCCAGCAGCTTAGCCGGGACAGGAACCTACGAGCAGTACTTC.

V usage is TRBV7-3 and J usage is TRBJ2-1; 9 positions match TRBD2. The CDR3 totals 14 residues. Per germline, CDR1 SGHTA and CDR2 FQGTGA. The V and J ends lost 2 bases and 4 bases, in that order; junction bases with no gene match: 0. CDR3 in amino acids: CASSLAGGYNEQFF. The DNA of the CDR3 is TGTGCCAGCAGCTTAGCGGGAGGGTACAATGAGCAGTTCTTC.

The J gene is TRBJ2-1, the V gene TRBV3-1 (or the pseudogene TRBV3-2), with 8 bases matching TRBD2. The CDR3 loop spans 14 amino acids. Trimming removed 4 bases from V and 15 bases from J; junction bases left unmatched: 14. Germline V CDR1 and CDR2: LGHDT, YNNKEL (reference sequence). In DNA, the CDR3 is TGTGCCAGCAGCCCCCAGCGGGGGACCCTACTCCCGTTCTTC. It specifies CASSPQRGTLLPFF.

This clone has a single count. The rearrangement links TRBV5-4 to TRBJ1-5, with D perhaps TRBD1 (5 bases). This CDR3 is 13 amino acids long. Germline CDR1 is SGHNT and CDR2 is YYREEE (reference sequence). Deletions cut 3 bases from V and 5 bases from J, with 9 bases between. The CDR3 DNA sequence: TGTGCCAGCAGCTACGACAGTCATCAGCCCCAGCATTTT. It translates to CASSYDSHQPQHF. The variable domain in full, completed from reference TRBV5-4 and TRBJ1-5, reads ETGVTQSPTHLIKTRGQQVTLRCSSQSGHNTVSWYQQALGQGPQFIFQYYREEENGRGNFPPRFSGLQFPNYSSELNVNALELDDSALYLCASSYDSHQPQHFGDGTRLSIL.